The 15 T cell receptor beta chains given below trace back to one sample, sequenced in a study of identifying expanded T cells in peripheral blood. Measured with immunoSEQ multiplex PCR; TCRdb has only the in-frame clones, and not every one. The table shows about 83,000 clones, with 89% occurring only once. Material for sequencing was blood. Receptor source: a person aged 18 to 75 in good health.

CDR3 sequence reads: CASSTPKTWSSGANVLTF. CDR3 DNA: TGTGCCAGCAGTACGCCTAAGACCTGGAGCTCTGGGGCCAACGTCCTGACTTTC. The chain uses TRBV28 and TRBJ2-6; D not resolved. Germline lookup yields CDR1 MDHEN and CDR2 SYDVKM. V lost 5 bases and J 0 bases, leaving 17 bases between the germline ends. The CDR3 is made up of 18 amino acids.

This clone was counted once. CDR3 region: CASSSTGGAEYGYTF. The CDR3 nucleotides are TGTGCCAGCAGTTCGACAGGGGGCGCTGAATATGGCTACACCTTC. The V call is TRBV28, the J call TRBJ1-2; 10 bases align to TRBD1. The CDR3 loop spans 15 amino acids. Germline V gives CDR1 MDHEN, CDR2 SYDVKM. J gave up 5 bases and V 4 bases, and 7 bases lay outside the gene matches.

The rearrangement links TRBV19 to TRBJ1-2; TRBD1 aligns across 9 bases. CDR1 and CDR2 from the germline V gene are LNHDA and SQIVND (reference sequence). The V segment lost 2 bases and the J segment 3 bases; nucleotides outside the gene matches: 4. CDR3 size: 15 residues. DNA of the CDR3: TGTGCCAGTAGTATATTGGGACAGGGTGACTATGGCTACACCTTC. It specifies CASSILGQGDYGYTF. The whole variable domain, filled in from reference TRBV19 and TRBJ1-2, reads DGGITQSPKYLFRKEGQNVTLSCEQNLNHDAMYWYRQDPGQGLRLIYYSQIVNDFQKGDIAEGYSVSREKKESFPLTVTSAQKNPTAFYLCASSILGQGDYGYTFGSGTRLTVV.

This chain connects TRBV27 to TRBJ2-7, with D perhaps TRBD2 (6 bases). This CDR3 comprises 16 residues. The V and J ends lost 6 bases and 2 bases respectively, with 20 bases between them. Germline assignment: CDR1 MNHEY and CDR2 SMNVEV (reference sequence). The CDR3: CASRPIGAGIAYEQYF. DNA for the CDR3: TGTGCCAGCAGACCGATAGGCGCGGGAATCGCCTACGAGCAGTACTTC.

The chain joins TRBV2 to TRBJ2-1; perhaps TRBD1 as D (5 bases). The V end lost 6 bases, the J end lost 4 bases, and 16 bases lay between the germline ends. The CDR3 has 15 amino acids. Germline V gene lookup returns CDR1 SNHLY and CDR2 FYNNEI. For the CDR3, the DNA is TGTGCCAGCAGACCCGACAGTGACCTTTACAATGAGCAGTTCTTC. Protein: CASRPDSDLYNEQFF.

CDR3 DNA sequence: TGTGCCAGCAGCTTGGCCAGGGGGAACACTGAAGCTTTCTTT. Translating it yields CASSLARGNTEAFF. This chain joins TRBV5-6 and TRBJ1-1; a weak D match, TRBD1 (6 bases). The V and J ends lost 0 bases and 1 base respectively, with 7 bases between them. CDR1 SGHDT and CDR2 YYEEEE come from the germline V gene. This CDR3 region has 14 residues.

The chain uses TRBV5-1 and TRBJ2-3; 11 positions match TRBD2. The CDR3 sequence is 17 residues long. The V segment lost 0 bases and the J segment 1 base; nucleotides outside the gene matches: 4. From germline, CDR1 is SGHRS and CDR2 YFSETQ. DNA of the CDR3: TGCGCCAGCAGCTTGGCCTTACTAGCGGGGGGCACAGATACGCAGTATTTT. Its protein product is CASSLALLAGGTDTQYF.

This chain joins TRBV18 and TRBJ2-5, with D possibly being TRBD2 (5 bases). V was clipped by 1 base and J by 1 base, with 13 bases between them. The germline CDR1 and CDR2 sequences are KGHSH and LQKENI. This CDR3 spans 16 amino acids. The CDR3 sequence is CASSPLGRMVQETQYF. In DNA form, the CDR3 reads TGTGCCAGCTCACCACTAGGGAGAATGGTCCAAGAGACCCAGTACTTC.

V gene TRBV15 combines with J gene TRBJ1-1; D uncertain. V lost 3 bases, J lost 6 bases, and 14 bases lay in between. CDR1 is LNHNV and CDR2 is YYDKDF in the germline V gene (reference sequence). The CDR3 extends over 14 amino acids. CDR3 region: CATSSKLGIAEAFF. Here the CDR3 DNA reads TGTGCCACCAGCAGCAAGTTAGGTATCGCTGAAGCTTTCTTT.

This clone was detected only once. Here the CDR3 reads CASSQARTDTQYF. CDR3 in DNA: TGCGCCAGCAGCCAAGCCCGCACAGATACGCAGTATTTT. This chain links TRBV4-1 with TRBJ2-3; D gene ambiguous. Trimming pared 1 base from V and 1 base from J, leaving 3 bases between. The CDR3 extends over 13 amino acids. Germline V gives CDR1 MGHRA, CDR2 YSYEKL.

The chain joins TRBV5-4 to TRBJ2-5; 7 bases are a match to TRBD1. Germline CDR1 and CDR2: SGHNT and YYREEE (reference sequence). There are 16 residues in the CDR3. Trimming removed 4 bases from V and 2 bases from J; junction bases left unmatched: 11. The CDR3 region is CASSPFPRQGQETQYF. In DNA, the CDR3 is TGTGCCAGCAGCCCCTTCCCTCGACAGGGTCAAGAGACCCAGTACTTC. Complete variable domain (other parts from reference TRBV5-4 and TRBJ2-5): ETGVTQSPTHLIKTRGQQVTLRCSSQSGHNTVSWYQQALGQGPQFIFQYYREEENGRGNFPPRFSGLQFPNYSSELNVNALELDDSALYLCASSPFPRQGQETQYFGPGTRLLVL.

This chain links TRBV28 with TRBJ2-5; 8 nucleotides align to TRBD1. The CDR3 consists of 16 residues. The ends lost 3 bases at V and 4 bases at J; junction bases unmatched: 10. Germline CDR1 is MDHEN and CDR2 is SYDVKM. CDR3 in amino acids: CASSFDGQGVGETQYF. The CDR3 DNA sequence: TGTGCCAGCAGTTTTGATGGACAGGGTGTTGGAGAGACCCAGTACTTC. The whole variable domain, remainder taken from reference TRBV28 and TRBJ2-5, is DVKVTQSSRYLVKRTGEKVFLECVQDMDHENMFWYRQDPGLGLRLIYFSYDVKMKEKGDIPEGYSVSREKKERFSLILESASTNQTSMYLCASSFDGQGVGETQYFGPGTRLLVL.

CDR3 in DNA: TGTGCCAGCAGCTTAGTGGGGGACGGACCCTACGAGCAGTACTTC. This sequence encodes CASSLVGDGPYEQYF. The rearrangement uses TRBV7-2 and TRBJ2-7; either TRBD1 or TRBD2 may supply D (5 bases each). Between the trimmed V and J ends, which lost 1 base and 2 bases, there was a span of 12 bases. Germline V CDR1 and CDR2: SGHTA, FQGNSA. This CDR3 is 15 amino acids long.

CDR3 sequence reads: CASSLGQRNEKLFF. In DNA form, the CDR3 reads TGTGCCAGCAGCTTGGGGCAGAGAAATGAAAAACTGTTTTTT. The chain uses TRBV5-4 and TRBJ1-4; D is undetermined. V was trimmed by 0 bases and J by 5 bases, leaving 8 bases between them. CDR3 length: 14 amino acids. CDR1 and CDR2 from the germline V gene are SGHNT and YYREEE (reference sequence).

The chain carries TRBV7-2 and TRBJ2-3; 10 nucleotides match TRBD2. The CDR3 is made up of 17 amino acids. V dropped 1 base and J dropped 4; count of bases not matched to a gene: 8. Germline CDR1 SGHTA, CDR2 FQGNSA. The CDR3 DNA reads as TGTGCCAGCAGCTTAGTGATAAGCGGGGGGGCCGCAGATACGCAGTATTTT. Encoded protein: CASSLVISGGAADTQYF.